The 24 T cell receptor beta chains below come from one sample, sequenced in a study of T cells after yellow fever vaccination. Each CDR3 protein gets one entry after TCRdb re-called the 5' RACE reads with MiXCR. The data hold around 310,000 distinct CDR3 sequences, with 8% to 10% observed a single time. The sequencing here drew on PBMCs, taken on the day of the first yellow fever vaccination. The receptors here all came from a man younger than 35 who received the YFV17D yellow fever vaccine.

Only a few counts were recorded for this clonotype. This chain connects TRBV18 to TRBJ1-6; D is possibly TRBD1 (6 bases). CDR1 is KGHSH and CDR2 is LQKENI in the germline V gene. The CDR3 spans 16 residues. The V gene lost 1 base and the J gene lost 7 bases, with 14 bases spanning the gap. The CDR3 spells CASSPRETGSNSPLHF. CDR3 sequence (DNA): TGTGCCAGCTCACCACGTGAGACAGGAAGCAATTCACCCCTCCACTTT.

Comment on this clonotype: Since a much larger clone is just one base distant, this may be a read error. V usage is TRBV12-3 or TRBV12-4 and J usage is TRBJ2-2; D not certain. This CDR3 has 12 residues. V lost 4 bases and J 6 bases, leaving 6 bases between the germline ends. The CDR3 coding sequence is TGTGCCAGCAGTTCCAACCCCGGGGAGCTGTTTTTT. Encoded protein: CASSSNPGELFF.

The V and J genes are TRBV9 and TRBJ2-3; 12 bases are shared with TRBD2. The CDR3 loop spans 15 amino acids. Germline trimming cut 4 bases from V and 2 bases from J; bases unmatched to any gene: 2. Germline loops: CDR1 SGDLS, CDR2 YYNGEE. This CDR3 reads CASSSSGGVTDTQYF. In DNA, the CDR3 is TGTGCCAGCAGCTCTAGCGGGGGGGTCACAGATACGCAGTATTTT.

The sample holds a few counts of this clonotype. The chain employs TRBV19 and TRBJ2-1; the D gene could be TRBD1 or TRBD2 (6 bases each). CDR3 length: 18 residues. Trimming removed 4 bases at V and 2 bases at J, with 21 bases between. The V gene's germline CDR1 is LNHDA and CDR2 SQIVND (reference sequence). CDR3 nucleotides: TGTGCCAGTAGTAGGGTAGGAGGGGGGAGAAACACCTACAATGAGCAGTTCTTC. It codes for CASSRVGGGRNTYNEQFF.

The V and J genes are TRBV6-2 or TRBV6-3 and TRBJ1-5; no firm D call. V was trimmed by 5 bases and J by 2 bases, leaving 10 bases between them. CDR1 is MNHEY, CDR2 SVGEGT, per germline. This CDR3 has 14 amino acids. CDR3 coding DNA: TGTGCCAGCAGTGGTTCAATAGGCAATCAGCCCCAGCATTTT. Encoded protein: CASSGSIGNQPQHF.

This clonotype showed up just a few times. The chain couples TRBV4-3 to TRBJ1-6; D is possibly TRBD1 (6 bases). This CDR3 is 15 amino acids long. In germline, CDR1 is LGHNA, CDR2 YSLEER. Trimming left V 0 bases short and J 7 bases short, with 10 bases between. The CDR3 DNA reads as TGCGCCAGCAGCCAAGATAACAGGGTCAATTCACCCCTCCACTTT. Its protein is CASSQDNRVNSPLHF.

This rearrangement joins TRBV4-3 to TRBJ1-5, with D tentatively TRBD1 (5 bases). Trimming left V 1 base short and J 7 bases short, with 11 bases between. CDR1 and CDR2 from the germline V gene are LGHNA and YSLEER. The CDR3 loop spans 14 amino acids. CDR3 DNA: TGCGCCAGCAGCCAAGTAGCAGGGAACCAGCCCCAGCATTTT. Encoded protein: CASSQVAGNQPQHF.

This clonotype was seen only a few times. The J gene is TRBJ1-2, the V gene TRBV6-5; D is perhaps TRBD1 (6 bases). This CDR3 region has 12 residues. Germline CDR1 is MNHEY and CDR2 is SVGAGI. V was cut by 6 bases and J by 7 bases, with 12 bases left in between. The CDR3 bases are TGTGCCAGCAGCCGGACAGCTTCTGGCTACACCTTC. The encoded protein is CASSRTASGYTF.

This clonotype was seen a handful of times. V gene TRBV4-3 combines with J gene TRBJ2-2; TRBD2 matches at 7 bases. Per the germline V gene, CDR1 is LGHNA and CDR2 is YSLEER. This CDR3 has 18 residues. V lost 0 bases, J lost 2 bases, and 9 bases stayed unmatched. The CDR3 DNA is TGCGCCAGCAGCCAAGATCCGGGGAGGGGAGGAAACACCGGGGAGCTGTTTTTT. Translated: CASSQDPGRGGNTGELFF.

V usage is TRBV5-6 and J usage is TRBJ1-5; no reliable D call. Trimming cost V 1 base and J 7 bases, with 15 bases left between them. The CDR3 extends over 15 amino acids. CDR1 is SGHDT and CDR2 is YYEEEE in the germline V gene. The CDR3 here is CASSLWPGLSQPQHF. In nucleotides, the CDR3 is TGTGCCAGCAGCTTGTGGCCTGGGCTTAGCCAGCCCCAGCATTTT. The complete variable domain, with remaining parts taken from reference TRBV5-6 and TRBJ1-5, reads DAGVTQSPTHLIKTRGQQVTLRCSPKSGHDTVSWYQQALGQGPQFIFQYYEEEERQRGNFPDRFSGHQFPNYSSELNVNALLLGDSALYLCASSLWPGLSQPQHFGDGTRLSIL.

This clonotype has only a few counts. The chain employs TRBV5-4 and TRBJ2-1; D remains ambiguous. The CDR3 totals 13 residues. Trimming left V 3 bases short and J 5 bases short, with 9 bases between. CDR1 and CDR2 (germline): SGHNT, YYREEE (reference sequence). The CDR3 loop reads CASSSTDNNEQFF. CDR3 sequence (DNA): TGTGCCAGCAGCTCGACCGACAACAATGAGCAGTTCTTC.

This clonotype occurred a few times. The chain links TRBV15 to TRBJ2-5; the match to TRBD2 covers 10 bases. There are 16 residues in the CDR3. J was trimmed by 5 bases and V by 4 bases; bases with no gene match: 10. Germline CDR1 is LNHNV and CDR2 is YYDKDF (reference sequence). The CDR3: CATSNFQRGGSETQYF. The CDR3 coding sequence is TGTGCCACCAGCAATTTCCAGCGGGGGGGCTCCGAGACCCAGTACTTC.

This clonotype has a handful of counts. The CDR3 protein is CASSQGTSYPTGELFF. CDR3 nucleotides: TGCGCCAGCAGCCAAGGCACCAGCTATCCCACCGGGGAGCTGTTTTTT. V usage is TRBV4-3 and J usage is TRBJ2-2; D gene unclear. This CDR3 spans 16 amino acids. Germline V gene data show CDR1 as LGHNA and CDR2 as YSLEER. V was clipped by 1 base and J by 4 bases, with 13 bases between them.

This clonotype was seen ten or more times. The chain combines TRBV6-2 or TRBV6-3 with TRBJ1-1; D gene unclear. V lost 8 bases to trimming and J lost 0 bases, with 13 bases between them. Germline-derived CDR1 and CDR2 are MNHEY and SVGEGT. The CDR3 has 14 residues. The DNA for the CDR3 is TGTGCCAGCGGGAAAGCCCGGGTGAACACTGAAGCTTTCTTT. This encodes CASGKARVNTEAFF.

This clonotype was seen a handful of times. CDR3 sequence (DNA): TGTGCCAGCAGCTTGGGGGGTGAAGGGCTCCGCTCCTACAATGAGCAGTTCTTC. This sequence encodes CASSLGGEGLRSYNEQFF. The rearrangement joins TRBV5-6 to TRBJ2-1, with unresolved D. With 0 bases removed from V and 0 bases from J, the gap between germline ends came to 16 bases. This CDR3 is built from 18 residues. Germline assignment: CDR1 SGHDT and CDR2 YYEEEE.

The CDR3 reads CASSHLPGRVEQFF. The CDR3 DNA reads as TGTGCCAGCAGCCATCTTCCAGGAAGGGTTGAGCAGTTCTTC. This chain joins TRBV14 and TRBJ2-1; D gene ambiguous. The CDR3 loop spans 14 amino acids. Trimming stripped 3 bases from V and 9 bases from J, with 15 bases between. The V gene's germline CDR1 is SGHDN and CDR2 FVKESK.

The rearrangement links TRBV20-1 to TRBJ2-3; D not certain. The V and J ends lost 5 bases and 2 bases respectively, with 11 bases between them. The CDR3 is 13 residues long. CDR1 DFQATT and CDR2 SNEGSKA come from the germline V gene (reference sequence). The CDR3 spells CSAPVRTTDTQYF. CDR3 DNA: TGCAGTGCTCCGGTCAGGACCACAGATACGCAGTATTTT.

The V gene is TRBV6-5, the J gene TRBJ1-6, with TRBD1 as a possible D gene (6 bases). Trimming removed 5 bases at V and 4 bases at J, with 9 bases between. This CDR3 is 14 amino acids long. CDR1 is MNHEY, CDR2 SVGAGI, per germline. CDR3 DNA: TGTGCCAGCAGTCGCCAGGGGTATAATTCACCCCTCCACTTT. Its translation: CASSRQGYNSPLHF.

The chain combines TRBV5-1 with TRBJ2-3; D unclear. Looked up from germline, CDR1 is SGHRS and CDR2 is YFSETQ. There are 14 residues in the CDR3. The V gene lost 4 bases and the J gene lost 3 bases, with 12 bases spanning the gap. CDR3 coding DNA: TGCGCCAGCAGCCCTGGAGAAGAGACAGATACGCAGTATTTT. Protein product: CASSPGEETDTQYF.

The chain joins TRBV4-1 to TRBJ1-2; D unclear. Between the trimmed V and J ends, which lost 1 base and 1 base, there was a span of 10 bases. This CDR3 has 15 amino acids. CDR1 MGHRA and CDR2 YSYEKL come from the germline V gene. In DNA, the CDR3 is TGCGCCAGCAGCCAAGGAGCGGGGAATAACTATGGCTACACCTTC. This gives the protein CASSQGAGNNYGYTF.

The chain carries TRBV3-1 and TRBJ2-5; 8 bases are a match to TRBD2. The CDR3 totals 15 residues. Trimming at V came to 5 bases and at J to 5 bases, leaving 10 bases not matched to a gene. CDR1 is LGHDT and CDR2 is YNNKEL in the germline V gene (reference sequence). CDR3: CASSSRWGGGETQYF. CDR3 coding DNA: TGTGCCAGCAGCTCCCGTTGGGGCGGGGGGGAGACCCAGTACTTC.

The V and J genes are TRBV7-8 and TRBJ2-2, with D possibly TRBD2 on 6 matching bases. Germline CDR1 reads SGHVS; CDR2 reads FQNEAQ. V lost 4 bases and J lost 6, with 9 bases in between. There are 13 residues in the CDR3. CDR3 sequence (DNA): TGTGCCAGCAGCTGGGACTTTCCCGGGGAGCTGTTTTTT. It yields the protein CASSWDFPGELFF.

About this clonotype: A much larger clone differs by one base, so this may be a read error. The chain employs TRBV3-1 and TRBJ2-3; D ambiguous. The CDR3 sequence is 15 residues long. CDR1 is LGHDT and CDR2 is YNNKEL in the germline V gene (reference sequence). CDR3 loop: CACSQDVVRTDTQYF. CDR3 nucleotides: TGTGCCTGCAGCCAAGATGTAGTACGCACAGATACGCAGTATTTT.

V is TRBV7-8 and J is TRBJ1-3, with 8 bases identical to TRBD1. Germline CDR1 and CDR2: SGHVS and FQNEAQ. This CDR3 spans 16 amino acids. Germline trimming cut 5 bases from V and 0 bases from J; bases unmatched to any gene: 6. In DNA, the CDR3 is TGTGCCAGCAGCCCAAAGACAGGGGACTCTGGAAACACCATATATTTT. Translating gives CASSPKTGDSGNTIYF.